The 28 T cell receptor beta chains below were found in one sample sequenced in a study of molecular identifiers for immune sequencing clone quantification. TCRdb processed the PCR reads anew with MiXCR; each CDR3 protein has one entry. The sample includes over 70,000 distinct CDR3 sequences, nearly 25% of them seen just once. Sequenced sample: naive CD8+ T cells from blood, with Jurkat cell RNA spiked in. The subset denotes: FACS-sorted CD8+CD4-CCR7+CD45RA+ naive T cells. The origin of the receptors is a human donor in good health. Some libraries in this study had Jurkat cell RNA spiked in.

V and J are TRBV4-3 and TRBJ1-2, with 8 positions matching TRBD1. The CDR3 spans 17 residues. The germline V gene has CDR1 LGHNA and CDR2 YSLEER. Trimming took 0 bases from V and 4 from J; bases not matched to a gene: 10. CDR3 in amino acids: CASSQDTDRTGLYGYTF. The CDR3 nucleotides read TGCGCCAGCAGCCAAGATACGGACAGGACAGGGCTCTATGGCTACACCTTC.

This clonotype was recorded at least ten times. The V and J genes are TRBV6-2 or TRBV6-3 and TRBJ1-5; D possibly corresponds to TRBD1 (6 bases). The germline V and J ends were trimmed by 5 bases and 5 bases, with 13 bases remaining between them. The CDR3 sequence is 14 residues long. From germline, CDR1 is MNHEY and CDR2 SVGEGT. The CDR3 sequence is CASSTGAMDQPQHF. The CDR3 region has the DNA TGTGCCAGCAGTACGGGGGCAATGGATCAGCCCCAGCATTTT.

This clonotype occurred many times. The chain is built from TRBV6-5 and TRBJ1-1, with 8 bases fitting TRBD1. V dropped 2 bases and J dropped 8; count of bases not matched to a gene: 10. The CDR3 contains 15 residues. From germline, CDR1 is MNHEY and CDR2 SVGAGI. Here the CDR3 reads CASSYELAGTGEAFF. For the CDR3, the DNA is TGTGCCAGCAGTTACGAATTAGCCGGGACAGGAGAAGCTTTCTTT.

This clonotype was seen at least ten times. This chain joins TRBV29-1 and TRBJ1-1, with 7 bases identical to TRBD1. The CDR3 has 13 residues. Unmatched junction bases numbered 9, after V lost 7 bases and J lost 4 bases. Per germline, CDR1 SQVTM and CDR2 ANQGSEA. This CDR3 reads CSAATGPSTEAFF. The DNA of the CDR3 is TGCAGCGCTGCGACAGGGCCCAGCACTGAAGCTTTCTTT.

In this sample, this clonotype turned up many times. This chain joins TRBV5-5 and TRBJ2-5, with no clear D. V lost 4 bases to trimming and J lost 0 bases, with 4 bases between them. This CDR3 spans 12 amino acids. Germline lookup yields CDR1 SGHKS and CDR2 YYEKEE (reference sequence). Here the CDR3 reads CASSTYQETQYF. CDR3 bases: TGTGCCAGCAGCACCTACCAAGAGACCCAGTACTTC.

V is TRBV5-1 and J is TRBJ2-1; possibly TRBD1 or TRBD2 for D (5 bases each). The CDR3 length is 14 residues. Germline CDR1 reads SGHRS; CDR2 reads YFSETQ. Trimming took off 0 bases at V and 9 bases at J, with 13 bases between the two ends. In nucleotides, the CDR3 is TGCGCCAGCAGCTTGGGGCCAGGGAGTGGTGAGCAGTTCTTC. Its protein is CASSLGPGSGEQFF.

With respect to this clonotype: This may be a read error, as it is one base from a much larger clone. The CDR3 ends on some other residue instead of the conserved phenylalanine or tryptophan, so this is likely a read error. V and J are TRBV6-6 and TRBJ1-5; D remains ambiguous. The CDR3 contains 14 residues. Germline-derived CDR1 and CDR2 are MNHNY and SVGAGI (reference sequence). V was trimmed by 4 bases and J by 7 bases, leaving 14 bases between them. For the CDR3, the DNA is TGTGCCAGCAGTTTCGCAGGTTTTGAGCAGCCCCAGCATTTA. Protein: CASSFAGFEQPQHL.

The V gene is TRBV6-2 or TRBV6-3, the J gene TRBJ2-7; tentatively, D is TRBD1 or TRBD2 (5 bases each). The CDR3 sequence is 12 residues long. Germline V gives CDR1 MNHEY, CDR2 SVGEGT. The V and J ends lost 8 bases and 4 bases respectively, with 12 bases between them. The CDR3 spells CASGPGSYEQYF. As DNA, the CDR3 is TGTGCCAGCGGGCCAGGGAGTTACGAGCAGTACTTC.

This clonotype was detected a few times. The genes are TRBV7-9 and TRBJ2-1; TRBD2 matches 8 bases. Germline CDR1 is SEHNR and CDR2 is FQNEAQ (reference sequence). With V trimmed by 5 bases and J by 6 bases, 12 bases remained unmatched. This CDR3 is built from 16 residues. CDR3 protein: CASSPELSGERNEQFF. The CDR3 nucleotides are TGTGCCAGCAGCCCAGAGCTTAGCGGGGAGCGCAATGAGCAGTTCTTC.

This clonotype showed up just a few times. The chain uses TRBV4-1 and TRBJ2-1, with 9 bases fitting TRBD2. Trimming cost V 2 bases and J 5 bases; bases outside gene matches: 10. CDR1 and CDR2 (germline): MGHRA, YSYEKL. CDR3 size: 17 residues. CDR3 amino acids: CASSQLASGINNNEQFF. The DNA for the CDR3 is TGCGCCAGCAGCCAATTGGCTAGCGGGATAAATAACAATGAGCAGTTCTTC.

This clonotype was seen at least ten times. The chain links TRBV29-1 to TRBJ2-6; unclear D gene. Per germline, CDR1 SQVTM and CDR2 ANQGSEA. This CDR3 contains 14 residues. Trimming took 3 bases from V and 0 from J, leaving 6 bases between them. DNA for the CDR3: TGCAGCGTTGAGTCCGTCTCTGGGGCCAACGTCCTGACTTTC. Translating gives CSVESVSGANVLTF.

The chain couples TRBV2 to TRBJ1-5; weak D call: TRBD1 (5 bases). Germline V CDR1 and CDR2: SNHLY, FYNNEI. Trimming shortened V by 2 bases and J by 5 bases, and 13 bases separated the two germline ends. This CDR3 has 15 amino acids. The CDR3 DNA sequence: TGTGCCAGCAGTGAACTTTTCCGGGGGGATCAGCCCCAGCATTTT. This codes for CASSELFRGDQPQHF.

This clonotype was detected many times. V is TRBV28 and J is TRBJ1-1, with D possibly TRBD1 on 6 matching bases. The germline V gene encodes CDR1 MDHEN and CDR2 SYDVKM. This CDR3 contains 13 residues. The V end lost 6 bases, the J end lost 4 bases, and 12 bases lay between the germline ends. This CDR3 reads CASSPTGPTEAFF. For the CDR3, the DNA is TGTGCCAGCAGCCCGACAGGCCCCACTGAAGCTTTCTTT.

A word on this clonotype: This may come from a read error, since a much larger clone is one base off. V usage is TRBV6-2 or TRBV6-3 and J usage is TRBJ1-1; TRBD1 agrees at 10 bases. The CDR3 covers 13 residues. Germline V gene lookup returns CDR1 MNHEY and CDR2 SVGEGT. CDR3 protein: CASVDRGNAEAFF. CDR3 bases: TGTGCCAGCGTGGACAGGGGGAACGCTGAAGCTTTCTTT.

This clonotype was found once. V usage is TRBV19 and J usage is TRBJ1-5, with D possibly TRBD1 on 5 matching bases. The CDR3 sequence is 15 residues long. Looked up from germline, CDR1 is LNHDA and CDR2 is SQIVND (reference sequence). V lost 7 bases, J lost 8 bases, and 21 bases lay in between. The chain's CDR3 is CASTPGTRGLEPQHF. CDR3 DNA: TGTGCCAGTACCCCCGGGACCCGTGGTTTGGAGCCCCAGCATTTT.

This clonotype was detected only a few times. CDR3 protein: CASSAGTGGNTEAFF. The CDR3 bases are TGTGCCAGCTCAGCCGGGACAGGGGGGAACACTGAAGCTTTCTTT. The chain is built from TRBV18 and TRBJ1-1; TRBD1 matches 11 bases. The CDR3 spans 15 residues. The germline V gene has CDR1 KGHSH and CDR2 LQKENI. Trimming removed 5 bases from V and 1 base from J; junction bases left unmatched: 3.

To note about this clonotype: A single base separates this from a much larger clone, so it may be a read error. The genes are TRBV20-1 and TRBJ1-3; unclear D gene. The germline gives CDR1 DFQATT, CDR2 SNEGSKA (reference sequence). The ends were cut back, 0 bases at V and 7 bases at J, with 7 bases in the middle. The CDR3 totals 12 residues. CDR3 amino acids: CSARDSGNTIYF. Here the CDR3 DNA reads TGCAGTGCTAGAGACTCAGGCAACACCATATATTTT.

This rearrangement joins TRBV20-1 to TRBJ1-4; D unresolved. Germline CDR1 reads DFQATT; CDR2 reads SNEGSKA (reference sequence). The V end lost 1 base, the J end lost 7 bases, and 13 bases lay between the germline ends. The CDR3 length is 14 residues. Here the CDR3 reads CSARVTMRAEKLFF. For the CDR3, the DNA is TGCAGTGCTAGAGTCACCATGCGGGCTGAAAAACTGTTTTTT.

This clonotype was counted ten times or more. This chain uses TRBV5-1 with TRBJ2-5; D remains unclear. V gave up 0 bases and J gave up 2 bases, with 11 bases separating them. Germline loops: CDR1 SGHRS, CDR2 YFSETQ. The CDR3 runs 15 residues. The CDR3 DNA reads as TGCGCCAGCAGCTTGGCCAGGCAGTATCAAGAGACCCAGTACTTC. This gives the protein CASSLARQYQETQYF. Combining the CDR3 with reference TRBV5-1 and TRBJ2-5 gives the whole variable domain KAGVTQTPRYLIKTRGQQVTLSCSPISGHRSVSWYQQTPGQGLQFLFEYFSETQRNKGNFPGRFSGRQFSNSRSEMNVSTLELGDSALYLCASSLARQYQETQYFGPGTRLLVL.

The chain joins TRBV10-3 to TRBJ2-7; D is unresolved. V lost 2 bases, J lost 1 base, and 12 bases lay in between. The length of the CDR3 is 15 residues. Germline CDR1 reads ENHRY; CDR2 reads SYGVKD. The CDR3 sequence is CAISENPGVSYEQYF. The CDR3 coding sequence is TGTGCCATCAGTGAGAATCCAGGAGTATCCTACGAGCAGTACTTC.

V usage is TRBV11-2 and J usage is TRBJ1-1; D gene ambiguous. The V end was cut by 2 bases, the J end by 7 bases, with 20 bases between. Germline V gene lookup returns CDR1 SGHAT and CDR2 FQNNGV. The CDR3 sequence is 16 residues long. The CDR3: CASSLNLAPKFFEAFF. The CDR3 region has the DNA TGTGCCAGCAGCTTAAATTTAGCCCCCAAGTTCTTTGAAGCTTTCTTT. The entire variable domain, with the rest obtained from reference TRBV11-2 and TRBJ1-1, is as follows: EAGVAQSPRYKIIEKRQSVAFWCNPISGHATLYWYQQILGQGPKLLIQFQNNGVVDDSQLPKDRFSAERLKGVDSTLKIQPAKLEDSAVYLCASSLNLAPKFFEAFFGQGTRLTVV.

Concerning this clonotype: Just one base apart from a much larger clone, this may be a read error. Since no conserved phenylalanine or tryptophan closes the CDR3, a read error is the likely cause. The chain recombines TRBV12-3 or TRBV12-4 with TRBJ2-3, with 7 bases lining up with TRBD2. With V trimmed by 4 bases and J by 12 bases, 10 bases remained unmatched. The CDR3 totals 13 residues. CDR3 sequence reads: CASSSGTTLRQYV. DNA for the CDR3: TGTGCCAGCAGTTCCGGGACTACACTTCGTCAGTATGTT.

This clonotype was seen just once. A single base separates this from a much larger clone, so it may be a read error. The chain has TRBV9 and TRBJ2-3; 8 positions match TRBD2. The germline V gene has CDR1 SGDLS and CDR2 YYNGEE. The CDR3 has 16 residues. The V gene end was trimmed by 0 bases and the J gene end by 8 bases; junction bases not matched to a gene: 11. CDR3 nucleotides: TGTGCCAGCAGCGTAGCCGGGGGGGAGCGGGCAGGTACGCAGTATTTT. Amino acid sequence: CASSVAGGERAGTQYF.

This clonotype was observed many times. This chain joins TRBV20-1 and TRBJ2-7; TRBD2 matches 11 bases. The ends lost 6 bases at V and 1 base at J; junction bases unmatched: 8. CDR3 length equals 15 residues. CDR1 and CDR2 (germline): DFQATT, SNEGSKA (reference sequence). The CDR3 sequence is CSATQTSGISYEQYF. In DNA, the CDR3 is TGCAGTGCAACCCAGACTAGCGGGATTTCCTACGAGCAGTACTTC.

This clonotype was detected a few times. A much larger clone is a single base away; this may be a read error. The chain links TRBV4-3 to TRBJ2-7; D not resolved. The CDR3 extends over 14 amino acids. Germline values: CDR1 LGHNA, CDR2 YSLEER. CDR3 sequence: CAGSQEVDSYEQYF. In DNA form, the CDR3 reads TGCGCCGGCAGCCAGGAAGTAGACTCCTACGAGCAGTACTTC.

This clonotype has a handful of counts. One end of the junction is discordant with germline, which a read error may explain. The rearrangement links TRBV19 to TRBJ2-1, with D perhaps matching TRBD1 (5 bases). Germline-derived CDR1 and CDR2 are LNHDA and SQIVND (reference sequence). The CDR3 runs to 14 residues. The CDR3 sequence is CASSIGAPHNEPFF. The DNA for the CDR3 is TGTGCCAGTAGTATTGGGGCACCCCACAATGAGCCGTTCTTC.

The CDR3 DNA sequence: TGCGCCAGCAGTGAAGTTTGGGATACGCAGTATTTT. Protein product: CASSEVWDTQYF. V usage is TRBV10-1 and J usage is TRBJ2-3, with D hard to call. The germline V and J ends were trimmed by 3 bases and 6 bases, with 7 bases remaining between them. This CDR3 has 12 residues. Germline-derived CDR1 and CDR2 are WNHNN and SYGVQD (reference sequence).

V is TRBV20-1 and J is TRBJ2-2; no clear D gene. Germline CDR1 is DFQATT and CDR2 is SNEGSKA (reference sequence). This CDR3 is 14 amino acids long. V was pared by 3 bases and J by 0 bases, with 8 bases between. The CDR3 is CSASELANTGELFF. The CDR3 DNA reads as TGCAGTGCTAGTGAGTTGGCGAACACCGGGGAGCTGTTTTTT.